Below, one T cell receptor (beta chain) is given with its context. No antigen is known for it. V lost 0 bases and J lost 1; bases outside the gene matches: 11. The CDR3 extends over 17 amino acids. CDR1 is SQVTM, CDR2 ANQGSEA, per germline. A second PCR of 7 to 11 cycles used a sample-barcoded 5' primer and a J-beta primer mix. TCRdb passed the 5' RACE reads through MiXCR, listing each CDR3 protein once. The sample records more than 1.4 million distinct CDR3 sequences, around 39% being singletons. The data belong to a study of blood T cells in healthy people across ages. The overall study: With template switching, about one barcoded beta molecule was captured per two T cells. Broader study findings: Naive and antigen-experienced cells were not separated, limiting conclusive comparison. Fewer expanded clones and more diversity marked long-lived versus aged donors.

Every sample had a minimum of 6 million PBMCs isolated. The sample comprised blood. V usage is TRBV29-1 and J usage is TRBJ2-7; 8 nucleotides line up with TRBD1. The sequence was obtained from a young woman in good health. As DNA, the CDR3 is TGCAGCGTTGAAGACCCCACCCCGGGACAGGCGTCCTACGAGCAGTACTTC. Translating gives CSVEDPTPGQASYEQYF.